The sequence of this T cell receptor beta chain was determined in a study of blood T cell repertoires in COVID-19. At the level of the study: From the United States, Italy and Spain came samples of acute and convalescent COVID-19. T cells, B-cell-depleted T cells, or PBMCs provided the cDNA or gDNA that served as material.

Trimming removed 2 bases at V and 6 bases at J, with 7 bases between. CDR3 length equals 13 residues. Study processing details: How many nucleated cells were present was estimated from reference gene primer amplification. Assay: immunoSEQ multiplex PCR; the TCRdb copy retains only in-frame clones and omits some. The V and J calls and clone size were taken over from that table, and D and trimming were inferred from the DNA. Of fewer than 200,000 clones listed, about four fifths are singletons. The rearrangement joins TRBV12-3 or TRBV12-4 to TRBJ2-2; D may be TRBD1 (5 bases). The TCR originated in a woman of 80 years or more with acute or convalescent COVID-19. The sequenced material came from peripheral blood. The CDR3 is CASSLRGPGELFF. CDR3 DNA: TGTGCCAGCAGTTTAAGGGGTCCCGGGGAGCTGTTTTTT.